The next 9 T cell receptor beta chains were all read from a single sample in a study of CD8 T cells in ankylosing spondylitis. These TCRs are of unknown antigen specificity. Points from the study as a whole: Ankylosing spondylitis blood appeared to carry a characteristic TCR beta motif of seven to nine highly homologous variants.

TCRdb analysed the 5' RACE reads with MiXCR anew, one entry per CDR3 protein. The sample includes hundreds of thousands of distinct CDR3 sequences, about 10% of them seen just once. Source material: blood, either unsorted or a sorted T cell fraction (not recorded which). These receptor sequences come from a male donor with ankylosing spondylitis.

This clonotype was seen a handful of times. The DNA for the CDR3 is TGTGCCAGCAGCCCCTACAGGGAGTACGAGCAGTACTTC. This encodes CASSPYREYEQYF. The chain joins TRBV7-2 to TRBJ2-7; D is possibly TRBD1 (6 bases). The CDR3 spans 13 residues. Germline CDR1 reads SGHTA; CDR2 reads FQGNSA. Trimming shortened V by 5 bases and J by 4 bases, and 12 bases separated the two germline ends.

V is TRBV7-3 and J is TRBJ1-2, with D possibly TRBD1 on 6 matching bases. V lost 4 bases, J lost 8 bases, and 14 bases lay in between. CDR3 length: 13 residues. Per germline, CDR1 SGHTA and CDR2 FQGTGA. The CDR3 region has the DNA TGTGCCAGCAGCTCTACAGGGTTACGAGGCTACACCTTC. This gives the protein CASSSTGLRGYTF.

This clonotype came up a few times. The V and J genes are TRBV6-1 and TRBJ1-5; D is uncertain. V gave up 0 bases and J gave up 0 bases, with 9 bases separating them. The CDR3 has 16 amino acids. Germline CDR1 is MNHNS and CDR2 is SASEGT. DNA for the CDR3: TGTGCCAGCAGTGAAGCCCGTGGATATAGCAATCAGCCCCAGCATTTT. The encoded protein is CASSEARGYSNQPQHF.

This clonotype came up many times. Mismatch with germline at one junction end may stem from a read error. The chain is built from TRBV7-2 and TRBJ2-7, with 8 bases fitting TRBD2. Per the germline V gene, CDR1 is SGHTA and CDR2 is FQGNSA. The CDR3 runs 12 residues. CDR3 sequence (DNA): TGCGCCAGCAGCGGGAGCTCCTACGAGCAGTACTTC. It is translated as CASSGSSYEQYF.

The V call is TRBV7-2, the J call TRBJ2-7, with D unclear. The CDR3 is 15 residues long. Germline V CDR1 and CDR2: SGHTA, FQGNSA. Trimming took off 3 bases at V and 2 bases at J, with 14 bases between the two ends. The CDR3 region is CASSFGSGTTYEQYF. In DNA, the CDR3 is TGTGCCAGCAGCTTTGGTTCAGGTACTACCTACGAGCAGTACTTC.

This clonotype has at least ten counts. This chain joins TRBV7-8 and TRBJ2-1; possibly TRBD1 or TRBD2 for D (5 bases each). With 0 bases removed from V and 10 bases from J, the gap between germline ends came to 7 bases. The length of the CDR3 is 12 residues. Germline V gene sequence: CDR1 SGHVS, CDR2 FQNEAQ. CDR3 DNA sequence: TGTGCCAGCAGCTTAGCGGGACCCGAGCAGTTCTTC. The encoded protein is CASSLAGPEQFF. The full variable domain, its missing parts supplied by reference TRBV7-8 and TRBJ2-1, is GAGVSQSPRYKVAKRGQDVALRCDPISGHVSLFWYQQALGQGPEFLTYFQNEAQLDKSGLPSDRFFAERPEGSVSTLKIQRTQQEDSAVYLCASSLAGPEQFFGPGTRLTVL.

The chain joins TRBV20-1 to TRBJ2-1, with a tentative D call TRBD2 (6 bases). Trimming took 3 bases from V and 7 from J, leaving 13 bases between them. CDR1 is DFQATT, CDR2 SNEGSKA, per germline (reference sequence). The CDR3 runs to 13 residues. The CDR3 loop reads CSASTLAGNEQFF. CDR3 nucleotides: TGCAGTGCTAGTACACTAGCCGGAAATGAGCAGTTCTTC.

This clonotype was observed a handful of times. The CDR3 nucleotides are TGTGCCAGCAGCCAACGGCGGGGTAACGAGCAGTACTTC. Amino acids: CASSQRRGNEQYF. The chain has TRBV16 and TRBJ2-7; perhaps TRBD2 as D (6 bases). The CDR3 consists of 13 residues. The germline V gene has CDR1 KGHSY and CDR2 FQNENV. V dropped 2 bases and J dropped 5 bases, with 10 bases sitting between them.

This rearrangement joins TRBV20-1 to TRBJ2-5; 8 positions agree with TRBD2. This CDR3 spans 14 amino acids. The J segment lost 2 bases and the V segment lost 4 bases, leaving 6 bases of the junction unmatched. Germline values: CDR1 DFQATT, CDR2 SNEGSKA (reference sequence). CDR3 sequence: CSAKVAGSQETQYF. CDR3 nucleotide sequence: TGCAGTGCTAAAGTAGCGGGGTCTCAAGAGACCCAGTACTTC.